The 29 T cell receptor beta chains given below trace back to one sample, sequenced in a study of blood T cell repertoires in COVID-19 (dated by TCRdb to the early 2020s). The library was made by the immunoSEQ multiplex PCR assay. Held by TCRdb, this immuneACCESS table contains in-frame sequences only and omits some clones. Under half of the omission traces to an unresolved V gene where checked; the cause of the rest is unknown. The sample table contains about 190,000 clones; only one count was recorded for over 75% of them. The leading ten clones occupy 2.5% to 3% of the sample. The specimen was peripheral blood. These receptors all stem from a woman of 80 years or more with active or convalescent COVID-19.

V usage is TRBV5-1 and J usage is TRBJ2-3; TRBD2 matches 10 bases. CDR3 size: 17 residues. Trimming at V came to 0 bases and at J to 1 base, leaving 5 bases not matched to a gene. Germline V gene data show CDR1 as SGHRS and CDR2 as YFSETQ. The DNA of the CDR3 is TGCGCCAGCAGCTTGGGGTCTAGCGGGGGCCGCACAGATACGCAGTATTTT. Encoded protein: CASSLGSSGGRTDTQYF.

V and J are TRBV9 and TRBJ1-5, with D perhaps TRBD1 (6 bases). CDR1 SGDLS and CDR2 YYNGEE come from the germline V gene. The CDR3 length is 16 residues. V was clipped by 3 bases and J by 2 bases, with 15 bases between them. CDR3 sequence: CASSGPGHYRNQPQHF. DNA for the CDR3: TGTGCCAGCAGCGGACCGGGACACTACCGCAATCAGCCCCAGCATTTT. The full variable domain, its missing parts supplied by reference TRBV9 and TRBJ1-5, is DSGVTQTPKHLITATGQRVTLRCSPRSGDLSVYWYQQSLDQGLQFLIQYYNGEERAKGNILERFSAQQFPDLHSELNLSSLELGDSALYFCASSGPGHYRNQPQHFGDGTRLSIL.

The V call is TRBV5-1, the J call TRBJ2-1, with D possibly TRBD1 on 6 matching bases. Trimming took 7 bases from V and 3 from J, leaving 20 bases between them. Germline V gene sequence: CDR1 SGHRS, CDR2 YFSETQ. This CDR3 has 16 amino acids. CDR3 DNA: TGCGCCAGCGGTCCTAATTCAGGGGATCGCTACAATGAGCAGTTCTTC. The encoded protein is CASGPNSGDRYNEQFF.

Here the CDR3 DNA reads TGTGCCAGCAGATTTCATAGGGGCGTAGATACTGAAGCTTTCTTT. Protein sequence: CASRFHRGVDTEAFF. The chain employs TRBV6-6 and TRBJ1-1; possible D gene TRBD1, 5 bases. The CDR3 extends over 15 amino acids. In germline, CDR1 is MNHNY, CDR2 SVGAGI (reference sequence). Between the trimmed V and J ends, which lost 6 bases and 5 bases, there was a span of 19 bases.

The chain joins TRBV5-1 to TRBJ2-1; 10 bases are shared with TRBD2. The CDR3 has 16 residues. The trim removed 0 bases at V and 9 bases at J, leaving 9 bases unmatched. The germline V gene has CDR1 SGHRS and CDR2 YFSETQ. The CDR3 DNA follows: TGCGCCAGCAGCTTGGGTCTAGCGGGGGCTATAACTGAGCAGTTCTTC. Protein sequence: CASSLGLAGAITEQFF.

This sequence joins TRBV9 and TRBJ1-6, with TRBD1 as a possible D gene (5 bases). Trimming stripped 8 bases from V and 6 bases from J, with 15 bases between. CDR3 length: 14 residues. The germline V gene has CDR1 SGDLS and CDR2 YYNGEE. CDR3 sequence reads: CASGGGVTNSPLHF. For the CDR3, the DNA is TGTGCCAGTGGGGGAGGCGTAACTAATTCACCCCTCCACTTT.

J is TRBJ1-5 and V is TRBV27, with 7 bases that match TRBD1. Trimming took 3 bases from V and 6 from J; bases not matched to a gene: 5. Germline V CDR1 and CDR2: MNHEY, SMNVEV (reference sequence). The CDR3 sequence is 14 residues long. In DNA, the CDR3 is TGTGCCAGCAGTTTTCAGGGGGGTGGTCAGCCCCAGCATTTT. Translated, it gives CASSFQGGGQPQHF.

The chain is built from TRBV2 and TRBJ1-6, with TRBD1 matching over 7 bases. The CDR3 sequence is 16 residues long. Trimming at V came to 5 bases and at J to 9 bases, leaving 13 bases not matched to a gene. CDR1 and CDR2 (germline): SNHLY, FYNNEI. The CDR3 DNA sequence: TGTGCCAGCAGTAATCCACAGGGGTATGGGAGTTCACCCCTCCACTTT. Translating it yields CASSNPQGYGSSPLHF. The whole variable domain, filled in from reference TRBV2 and TRBJ1-6, reads EPEVTQTPSHQVTQMGQEVILRCVPISNHLYFYWYRQILGQKVEFLVSFYNNEISEKSEIFDDQFSVERPDGSNFTLKIRSTKLEDSAMYFCASSNPQGYGSSPLHFGNGTRLTVT.

The J gene is TRBJ2-7, the V gene TRBV6-5; the match to TRBD1 covers 11 bases. Losses at the gene ends were 2 bases for V and 3 bases for J; bases not matched to a gene: 6. Per the germline V gene, CDR1 is MNHEY and CDR2 is SVGAGI. The CDR3 spans 16 residues. The CDR3 DNA sequence: TGTGCCAGCAGTTACCGAGGGACAGGGGGAAACTACGAGCAGTACTTC. Protein product: CASSYRGTGGNYEQYF.

V gene TRBV3-1 (or the pseudogene TRBV3-2) combines with J gene TRBJ1-6; maybe TRBD1 (5 bases). This CDR3 has 14 amino acids. The ends were cut back, 4 bases at V and 10 bases at J, with 14 bases in the middle. Per germline, CDR1 LGHDT and CDR2 YNNKEL (reference sequence). For the CDR3, the DNA is TGTGCCAGCAGCCTCAAGCAGGGTGGATCACCCCTCCACTTT. Its translation is CASSLKQGGSPLHF.

J is TRBJ1-2 and V is TRBV9, with 8 positions matching TRBD1. The ends lost 2 bases at V and 2 bases at J; junction bases unmatched: 2. CDR1 and CDR2 from the germline V gene are SGDLS and YYNGEE. This CDR3 is built from 14 residues. The CDR3 protein is CASSVGQVNYGYTF. CDR3 sequence (DNA): TGTGCCAGCAGCGTGGGACAGGTCAACTATGGCTACACCTTC.

The chain couples TRBV19 to TRBJ1-1; D is undetermined. The germline V and J ends were trimmed by 7 bases and 0 bases, with 15 bases remaining between them. The CDR3 is 15 residues long. Looked up from germline, CDR1 is LNHDA and CDR2 is SQIVND (reference sequence). The CDR3 region has the DNA TGTGCCAGTACCTCATCCCCACCTATGAACACTGAAGCTTTCTTT. It specifies CASTSSPPMNTEAFF.

This clone was recorded only once. V is TRBV18 and J is TRBJ1-1; weak D call: TRBD1 (6 bases). CDR1 and CDR2 from the germline V gene are KGHSH and LQKENI. This CDR3 is built from 15 residues. Trimming shortened V by 1 base and J by 1 base, and 10 bases separated the two germline ends. This CDR3 reads CASSPLQGWNTEAFF. The CDR3 DNA sequence: TGTGCCAGCTCACCACTGCAGGGGTGGAACACTGAAGCTTTCTTT.

The chain is built from TRBV27 and TRBJ1-6; a weak D match, TRBD1 (6 bases). V lost 5 bases and J 0 bases, leaving 14 bases between the germline ends. The germline CDR1 and CDR2 sequences are MNHEY and SMNVEV (reference sequence). The CDR3 has 17 residues. The CDR3 DNA sequence: TGTGCCAGCAGTGGGGGTGGGGGCAGCTCCTATAATTCACCCCTCCACTTT. This translates into CASSGGGGSSYNSPLHF.

The chain joins TRBV6-2 or TRBV6-3 to TRBJ2-1, with TRBD2 matching over 9 bases. The CDR3 has 17 residues. Germline CDR1 MNHEY, CDR2 SVGEGT. V was clipped by 2 bases and J by 0 bases; unmatched bases: 5. This CDR3 is CASSYRAGGLSYNEQFF. For the CDR3, the DNA is TGTGCCAGCAGTTACCGGGCGGGGGGGCTCTCCTACAATGAGCAGTTCTTC.

This rearrangement joins TRBV10-3 to TRBJ2-3; D may be TRBD2 (5 bases). Germline V lookup: CDR1 ENHRY, CDR2 SYGVKD. This CDR3 has 12 residues. With 10 bases removed from V and 7 bases from J, the gap between germline ends came to 15 bases. The CDR3 reads CATARGSNTQYF. CDR3 DNA sequence: TGTGCCACCGCCCGGGGAAGTAATACGCAGTATTTT.

This clone was seen a handful of times. The chain is built from TRBV5-1 and TRBJ1-3, with D possibly TRBD1 on 5 matching bases. Germline V lookup: CDR1 SGHRS, CDR2 YFSETQ. The length of the CDR3 is 16 residues. V shed 0 bases and J shed 0 bases, with 10 bases lying between them. The CDR3 reads CASSLEQASSGNTIYF. CDR3 DNA: TGCGCCAGCAGCTTGGAACAGGCTAGCTCTGGAAACACCATATATTTT. The whole variable domain, filled in from reference TRBV5-1 and TRBJ1-3, reads KAGVTQTPRYLIKTRGQQVTLSCSPISGHRSVSWYQQTPGQGLQFLFEYFSETQRNKGNFPGRFSGRQFSNSRSEMNVSTLELGDSALYLCASSLEQASSGNTIYFGEGSWLTVV.

The chain carries TRBV5-1 and TRBJ2-1; 8 bases line up with TRBD1. The CDR3 has 15 amino acids. Germline lookup yields CDR1 SGHRS and CDR2 YFSETQ. The V and J ends lost 3 bases and 5 bases, in that order; junction bases with no gene match: 7. The CDR3 loop reads CASSSRRTGNNEQFF. In DNA form, the CDR3 reads TGCGCCAGCAGCTCTAGGCGGACAGGGAACAATGAGCAGTTCTTC.

This sequence joins TRBV9 and TRBJ1-1; D may be TRBD1 (5 bases). V was trimmed by 3 bases and J by 3 bases, leaving 24 bases between them. Germline CDR1 reads SGDLS; CDR2 reads YYNGEE. CDR3 length: 18 residues. Written as DNA, the CDR3 is TGTGCCAGCAGCGCAGAGAGGGACTGGACCTCCTTGGACACTGAAGCTTTCTTT. Translated: CASSAERDWTSLDTEAFF. The full variable domain, in which reference TRBV9 and TRBJ1-1 provide the parts outside the CDR3, is DSGVTQTPKHLITATGQRVTLRCSPRSGDLSVYWYQQSLDQGLQFLIQYYNGEERAKGNILERFSAQQFPDLHSELNLSSLELGDSALYFCASSAERDWTSLDTEAFFGQGTRLTVV.

This chain connects TRBV19 to TRBJ1-2, with 8 bases identical to TRBD1. With 6 bases clipped from V and 4 bases from J, the junction kept 7 bases outside the gene matches. The CDR3 contains 14 residues. The germline CDR1 and CDR2 sequences are LNHDA and SQIVND (reference sequence). CDR3 region: CASRPQGASYGYTF. Here the CDR3 DNA reads TGTGCCAGTAGGCCTCAGGGGGCTAGCTATGGCTACACCTTC. Together with reference TRBV19 and TRBJ1-2, the CDR3 gives the full variable domain: DGGITQSPKYLFRKEGQNVTLSCEQNLNHDAMYWYRQDPGQGLRLIYYSQIVNDFQKGDIAEGYSVSREKKESFPLTVTSAQKNPTAFYLCASRPQGASYGYTFGSGTRLTVV.

This clone was picked up many times. This chain uses TRBV7-9 with TRBJ1-2; D remains ambiguous. Trimming shortened V by 0 bases and J by 3 bases, and 11 bases separated the two germline ends. Germline CDR1 and CDR2: SEHNR and FQNEAQ (reference sequence). The CDR3 extends over 15 amino acids. CDR3 sequence (DNA): TGTGCCAGCAGCTTAGCGCTAAGACAAGACTATGGCTACACCTTC. It yields the protein CASSLALRQDYGYTF.

V and J are TRBV9 and TRBJ1-5; a weak D match, TRBD1 (5 bases). The CDR3 totals 15 residues. CDR1 SGDLS and CDR2 YYNGEE come from the germline V gene. V was clipped by 0 bases and J by 7 bases, with 14 bases between them. In DNA form, the CDR3 reads TGTGCCAGCAGCGTAGGTCAGGGTGCAGAGCAGCCCCAGCATTTT. It specifies CASSVGQGAEQPQHF.

V is TRBV19 and J is TRBJ2-3; D is unclear. Germline V gives CDR1 LNHDA, CDR2 SQIVND (reference sequence). The ends were cut back, 3 bases at V and 4 bases at J, with 14 bases in the middle. The CDR3 sequence is 15 residues long. The CDR3 DNA reads as TGTGCCAGTAGTATCCTCCTAGTCCGCGCAGATACGCAGTATTTT. Translating gives CASSILLVRADTQYF.

The chain has TRBV6-5 and TRBJ1-2, with D uncertain. CDR3 length: 12 residues. V was shortened by 4 bases and J by 1 base, with 4 bases between the two germline ends. CDR1 MNHEY and CDR2 SVGAGI come from the germline V gene. CDR3 in amino acids: CASSSINYGYTF. CDR3 in DNA: TGTGCCAGCAGTTCCATTAACTATGGCTACACCTTC.

V and J are TRBV7-8 and TRBJ2-5, with a tentative D call TRBD1 (7 bases). CDR3 length equals 17 residues. The V gene lost 4 bases and the J gene lost 1 base, with 19 bases spanning the gap. In germline, CDR1 is SGHVS, CDR2 FQNEAQ. CDR3 sequence: CASSSPSGGTAQETQYF. CDR3 DNA sequence: TGTGCCAGCAGCTCCCCCTCTGGCGGGACAGCCCAAGAGACCCAGTACTTC.

This chain uses TRBV14 with TRBJ2-3; D is perhaps TRBD1 (6 bases). CDR3 length equals 17 residues. Trimming stripped 4 bases from V and 6 bases from J, with 23 bases between. Germline CDR1 and CDR2: SGHDN and FVKESK. The CDR3 is CASSRLRGSSGADTQYF. The CDR3 bases are TGTGCCAGCAGCCGCCTGAGGGGTTCCTCAGGGGCGGATACGCAGTATTTT.

The V gene is TRBV28, the J gene TRBJ1-1; TRBD1 aligns across 11 bases. V dropped 4 bases and J dropped 12; count of bases not matched to a gene: 16. The length of the CDR3 is 16 residues. Germline V gene sequence: CDR1 MDHEN, CDR2 SYDVKM. The CDR3 region is CASSYNTLGTGGSSFF. In DNA form, the CDR3 reads TGTGCCAGCAGTTACAATACCCTCGGGACAGGGGGGTCGTCTTTCTTT. Variable domain in full (rest from reference TRBV28 and TRBJ1-1): DVKVTQSSRYLVKRTGEKVFLECVQDMDHENMFWYRQDPGLGLRLIYFSYDVKMKEKGDIPEGYSVSREKKERFSLILESASTNQTSMYLCASSYNTLGTGGSSFFGQGTRLTVV.

This chain connects TRBV5-1 to TRBJ2-5, with TRBD2 matching 7 bases. Germline values: CDR1 SGHRS, CDR2 YFSETQ. Unmatched junction bases numbered 7, after V lost 4 bases and J lost 4 bases. The CDR3 length is 14 residues. CDR3: CASSNPSGGETQYF. CDR3 coding DNA: TGCGCCAGCAGCAACCCTAGCGGAGGAGAGACCCAGTACTTC.

This clone has just a few counts. The chain is built from TRBV5-4 and TRBJ2-1, with D possibly matching TRBD1 (6 bases). This CDR3 has 15 amino acids. V was clipped by 0 bases and J by 7 bases, with 14 bases between them. Germline V CDR1 and CDR2: SGHNT, YYREEE (reference sequence). The DNA of the CDR3 is TGTGCCAGCAGCTTGGAGACAGGCCCGTGGAATGAGCAGTTCTTC. Amino acids: CASSLETGPWNEQFF.